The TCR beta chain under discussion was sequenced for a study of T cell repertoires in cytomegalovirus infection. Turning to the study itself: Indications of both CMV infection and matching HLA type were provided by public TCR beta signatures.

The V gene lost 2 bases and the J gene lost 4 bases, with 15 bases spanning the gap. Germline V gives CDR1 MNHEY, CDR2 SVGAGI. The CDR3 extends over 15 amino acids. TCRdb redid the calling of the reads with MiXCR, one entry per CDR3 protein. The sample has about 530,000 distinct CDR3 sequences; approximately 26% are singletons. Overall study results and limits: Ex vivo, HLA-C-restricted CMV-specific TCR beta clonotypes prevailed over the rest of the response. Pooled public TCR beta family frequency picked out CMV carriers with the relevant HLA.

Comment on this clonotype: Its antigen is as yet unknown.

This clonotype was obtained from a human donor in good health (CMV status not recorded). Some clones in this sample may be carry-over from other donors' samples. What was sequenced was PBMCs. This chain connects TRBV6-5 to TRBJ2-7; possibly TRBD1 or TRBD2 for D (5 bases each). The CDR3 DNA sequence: TGTGCCAGCAGTTACCCCCGAGGGGTTTTTTACGAGCAGTACGTC. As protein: CASSYPRGVFYEQYV.